Sequencing of this T cell receptor (beta chain) was carried out in a study of blood T cell repertoires in COVID-19. Profiling relied on immunoSEQ multiplex PCR, and the TCRdb table lists in-frame clones only, not all of them. The data hold roughly 150,000 clones, with about four fifths observed a single time. The germline V and J ends were trimmed by 7 bases and 8 bases, with 18 bases remaining between them. The germline V gene encodes CDR1 LNHDA and CDR2 SQIVND (reference sequence). The CDR3 covers 14 residues. This clone was seen only once. The clonotype comes from a man between 60 and 75 years old with active or convalescent COVID-19. The sample was peripheral blood. The genes are TRBV19 and TRBJ1-3; D is unclear. CDR3 residues: CASTDIFSGHTIYF. The CDR3 DNA follows: TGTGCCAGTACCGACATTTTCAGCGGTCACACCATATATTTT.